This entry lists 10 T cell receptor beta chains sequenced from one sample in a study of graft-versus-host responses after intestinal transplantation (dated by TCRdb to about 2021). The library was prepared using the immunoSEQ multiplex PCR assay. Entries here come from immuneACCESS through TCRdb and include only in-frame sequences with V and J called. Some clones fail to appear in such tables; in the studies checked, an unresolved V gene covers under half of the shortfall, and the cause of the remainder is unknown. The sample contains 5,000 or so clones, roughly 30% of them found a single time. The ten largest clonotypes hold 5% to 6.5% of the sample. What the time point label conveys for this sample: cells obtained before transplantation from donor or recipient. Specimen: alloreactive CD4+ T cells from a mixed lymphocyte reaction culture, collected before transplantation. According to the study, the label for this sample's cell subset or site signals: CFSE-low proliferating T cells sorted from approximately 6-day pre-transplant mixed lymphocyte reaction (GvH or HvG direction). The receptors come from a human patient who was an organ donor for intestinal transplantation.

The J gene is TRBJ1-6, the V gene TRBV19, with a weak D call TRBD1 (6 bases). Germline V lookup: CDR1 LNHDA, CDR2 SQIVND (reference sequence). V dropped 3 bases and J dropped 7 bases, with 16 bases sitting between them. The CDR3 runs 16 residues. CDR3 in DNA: TGTGCCAGTAGTATCCAAACAGGGATATTGAATTCACCCCTCCACTTT. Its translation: CASSIQTGILNSPLHF.

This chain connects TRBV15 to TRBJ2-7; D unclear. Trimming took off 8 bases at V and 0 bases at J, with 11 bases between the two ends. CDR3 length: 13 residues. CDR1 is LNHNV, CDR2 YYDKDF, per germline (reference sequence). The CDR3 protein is CATAFDPSYEQYF. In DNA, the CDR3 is TGTGCCACCGCCTTTGACCCCTCCTACGAGCAGTACTTC. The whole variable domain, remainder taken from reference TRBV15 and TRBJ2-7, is DAMVIQNPRYQVTQFGKPVTLSCSQTLNHNVMYWYQQKSSQAPKLLFHYYDKDFNNEADTPDNFQSRRPNTSFCFLDIRSPGLGDTAMYLCATAFDPSYEQYFGPGTRLTVT.

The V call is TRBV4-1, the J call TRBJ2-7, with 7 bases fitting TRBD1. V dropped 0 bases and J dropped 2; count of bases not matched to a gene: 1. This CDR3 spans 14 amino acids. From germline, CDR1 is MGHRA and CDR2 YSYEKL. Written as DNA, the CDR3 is TGCGCCAGCAGCCAAGAACAGGGGCCCTACGAGCAGTACTTC. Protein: CASSQEQGPYEQYF.

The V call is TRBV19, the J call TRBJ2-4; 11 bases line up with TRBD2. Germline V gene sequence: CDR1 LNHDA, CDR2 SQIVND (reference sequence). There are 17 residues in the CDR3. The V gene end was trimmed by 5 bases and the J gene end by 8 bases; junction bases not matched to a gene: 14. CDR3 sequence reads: CASSPYSGRAYTYIQYF. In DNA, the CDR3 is TGTGCCAGTAGTCCCTATAGCGGGAGGGCCTACACATACATTCAGTACTTC.

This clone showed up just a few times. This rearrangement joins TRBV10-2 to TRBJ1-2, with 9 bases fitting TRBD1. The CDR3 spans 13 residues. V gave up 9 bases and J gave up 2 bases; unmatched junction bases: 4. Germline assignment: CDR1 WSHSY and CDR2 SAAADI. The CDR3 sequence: CASLQGANYGYTF. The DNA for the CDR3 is TGCGCCAGTTTACAGGGGGCCAACTATGGCTACACCTTC.

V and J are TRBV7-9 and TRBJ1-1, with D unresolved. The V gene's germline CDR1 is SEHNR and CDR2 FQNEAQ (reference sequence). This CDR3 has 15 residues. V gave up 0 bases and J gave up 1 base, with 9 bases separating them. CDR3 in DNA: TGTGCCAGCAGCTTAGCCTGGGCCGGGAACACTGAAGCTTTCTTT. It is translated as CASSLAWAGNTEAFF.

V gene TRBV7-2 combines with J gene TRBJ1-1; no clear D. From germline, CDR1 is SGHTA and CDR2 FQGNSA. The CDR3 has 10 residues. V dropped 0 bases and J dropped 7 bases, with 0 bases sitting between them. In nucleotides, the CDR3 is TGTGCCAGCAGCTTAGCTGAAGCTTTCTTT. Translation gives CASSLAEAFF.

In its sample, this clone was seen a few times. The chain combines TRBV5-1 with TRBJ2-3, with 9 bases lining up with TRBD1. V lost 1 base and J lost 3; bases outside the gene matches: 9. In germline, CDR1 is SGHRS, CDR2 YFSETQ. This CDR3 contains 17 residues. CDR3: CASSLRGCDRGTDTQYF. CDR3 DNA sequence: TGCGCCAGCAGCTTGCGGGGGTGTGACAGGGGGACAGATACGCAGTATTTT.

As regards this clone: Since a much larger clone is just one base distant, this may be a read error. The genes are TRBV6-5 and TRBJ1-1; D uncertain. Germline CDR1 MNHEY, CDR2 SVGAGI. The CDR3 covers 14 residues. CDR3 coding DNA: TGTGACAGCAGTTACTCGGAGCTAAACACTGAAGCTTTCTTT. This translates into CDSSYSELNTEAFF.

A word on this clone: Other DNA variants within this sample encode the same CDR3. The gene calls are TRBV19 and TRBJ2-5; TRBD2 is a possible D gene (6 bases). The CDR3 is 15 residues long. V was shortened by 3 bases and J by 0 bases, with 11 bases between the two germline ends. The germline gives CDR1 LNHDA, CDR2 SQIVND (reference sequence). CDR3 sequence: CASSIGRGYQETQYF. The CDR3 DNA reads TGTGCCAGTAGTATCGGTCGGGGGTACCAAGAGACCCAGTACTTC.